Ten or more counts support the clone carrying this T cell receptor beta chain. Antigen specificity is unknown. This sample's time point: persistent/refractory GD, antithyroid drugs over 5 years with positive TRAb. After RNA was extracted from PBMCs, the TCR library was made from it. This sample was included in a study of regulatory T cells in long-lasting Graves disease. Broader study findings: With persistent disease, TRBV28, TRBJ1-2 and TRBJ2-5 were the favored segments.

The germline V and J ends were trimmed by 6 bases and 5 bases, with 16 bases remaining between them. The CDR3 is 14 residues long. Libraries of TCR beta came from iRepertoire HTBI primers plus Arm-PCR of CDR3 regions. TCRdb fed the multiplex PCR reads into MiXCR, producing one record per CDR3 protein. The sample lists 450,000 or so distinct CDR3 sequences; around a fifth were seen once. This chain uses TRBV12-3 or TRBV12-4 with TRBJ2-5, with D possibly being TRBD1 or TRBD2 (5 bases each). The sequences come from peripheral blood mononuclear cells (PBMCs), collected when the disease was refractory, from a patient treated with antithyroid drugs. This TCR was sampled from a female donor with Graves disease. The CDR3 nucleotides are TGTGCCAGCAGAGCCGGGACCAAGGTGGAGACCCAGTACTTC. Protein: CASRAGTKVETQYF.